This T cell receptor beta chain was obtained from a study of beta chain features in type 1 diabetes. Overall study findings and caveats: For TCRB rearrangement, an influence of HLA type remained unresolved here. The naive, central memory and Treg TCRB repertoires showed an apparent similarity that was greater among patients than among healthy donors.

With regard to this clone: No antigen is known for it.

CDR3 length: 13 residues. Germline V lookup: CDR1 LNHDA, CDR2 SQIVND (reference sequence). The junction had 8 bases not matched to a gene; V was cut back by 6 bases and J by 7 bases. Expressed TCRB transcripts got sequenced, as all isolated RNA was reverse transcribed. Generated by immunoSEQ multiplex PCR, the TCRdb table keeps only in-frame clones and is missing some. The table includes about 59,000 clones, approximately 62% detected once. V is TRBV19 and J is TRBJ2-5, with TRBD1 matching over 7 bases. The TCR comes from a woman under 30 in good health. The sample taken for sequencing was Tregs from blood. CDR3 protein: CASSIGQAVTQYF. In DNA, the CDR3 is TGTGCCAGTAGCATTGGACAGGCCGTGACCCAGTACTTC.